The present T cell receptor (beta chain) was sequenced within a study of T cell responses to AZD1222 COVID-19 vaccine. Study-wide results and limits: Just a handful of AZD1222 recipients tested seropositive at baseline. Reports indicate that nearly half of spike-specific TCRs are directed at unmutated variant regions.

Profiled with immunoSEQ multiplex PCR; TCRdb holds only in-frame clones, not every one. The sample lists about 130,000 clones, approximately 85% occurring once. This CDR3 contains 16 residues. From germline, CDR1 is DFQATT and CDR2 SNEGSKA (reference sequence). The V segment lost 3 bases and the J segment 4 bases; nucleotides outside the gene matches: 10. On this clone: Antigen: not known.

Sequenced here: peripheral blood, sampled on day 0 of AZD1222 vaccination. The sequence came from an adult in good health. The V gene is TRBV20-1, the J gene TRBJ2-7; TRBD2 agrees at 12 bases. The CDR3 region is CSASGTSGPVNYEQYF. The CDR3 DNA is TGCAGTGCTAGTGGGACTAGCGGGCCGGTGAATTACGAGCAGTACTTC.